The rows below give T cell receptor beta chains drawn from one sample of a study of shared clonotypes between healthy human individuals. Assay: immunoSEQ multiplex PCR; the TCRdb copy retains only in-frame clones and omits some. The sample carries about 590,000 clones, around 95% recorded once. The sequencing sample was made of naive CD8+ T cells sorted from blood. The receptor set was obtained from a woman aged 30 to 39 in good health. CDR3s include the opening cysteine and the closing phenylalanine or tryptophan. The D gene is left open where the match is weak. Rows may omit the clone size; those that give it use once, few, many or a size class.

d_gene: TRBD1
v_gene: TRBV27
abundance: NA
j_gene: TRBJ2-1
CDR3aa: CASSLEGTAQNEQFF
CDR3nt: TGTGCCAGCAGTTTAGAAGGGACAGCACAAAATGAGCAGTTCTTC

d_gene: NA
v_gene: TRBV19
abundance: NA
j_gene: TRBJ2-6
CDR3aa: CASSIGHSGANVLTF
CDR3nt: TGTGCCAGTAGTATCGGCCACTCTGGGGCCAACGTCCTGACTTTC

d_gene: NA
v_gene: TRBV29-1
abundance: once
j_gene: TRBJ2-7
CDR3aa: CSVHTGRDYEQYF
CDR3nt: TGCAGCGTGCATACCGGTCGGGATTACGAGCAGTACTTC

d_gene: NA
v_gene: TRBV5-5
abundance: few
j_gene: TRBJ2-7
CDR3aa: CASSGYVSVSLWGQYF
CDR3nt: TGTGCCAGCAGCGGGTACGTAAGCGTCTCGCTATGGGGGCAGTACTTC

d_gene: NA
v_gene: TRBV7-9
abundance: NA
j_gene: TRBJ2-7
CDR3aa: CASSLFNYEQYF
CDR3nt: TGTGCCAGCAGCTTATTCAACTACGAGCAGTACTTC

d_gene: NA
v_gene: TRBV19
abundance: NA
j_gene: TRBJ2-1
CDR3aa: CASSIGGGARWYEQFF
CDR3nt: TGTGCCAGTAGTATAGGAGGAGGTGCCAGGTGGTATGAGCAGTTCTTC

d_gene: NA
v_gene: TRBV14
abundance: NA
j_gene: TRBJ2-5
CDR3aa: CASSQDGPLAVTETQYF
CDR3nt: TGTGCCAGCAGCCAAGACGGCCCTTTGGCGGTTACGGAGACCCAGTACTTC

d_gene: TRBD1
v_gene: TRBV27
abundance: NA
j_gene: TRBJ2-5
CDR3aa: CASSLSSSGGLGETQYF
CDR3nt: TGTGCCAGCAGTTTATCGTCGTCAGGGGGCCTGGGAGAGACCCAGTACTTC

d_gene: TRBD1
v_gene: TRBV2
abundance: NA
j_gene: TRBJ1-2
CDR3aa: CASSDIDREASLGYGYTF
CDR3nt: TGTGCCAGCAGTGATATCGACAGGGAGGCTTCCCTCGGGTATGGCTACACCTTC

d_gene: NA
v_gene: TRBV29-1
abundance: NA
j_gene: TRBJ2-2
CDR3aa: CSVEPEGTGELFF
CDR3nt: TGCAGCGTTGAGCCAGAGGGGACCGGGGAGCTGTTTTTT

d_gene: NA
v_gene: TRBV10-3
abundance: NA
j_gene: TRBJ2-2
CDR3aa: CAISPTSRGTGELFF
CDR3nt: TGTGCCATCAGTCCGACTAGTCGGGGCACCGGGGAGCTGTTTTTT

d_gene: NA
v_gene: TRBV4-1
abundance: NA
j_gene: TRBJ2-7
CDR3aa: CASSQVRGNYEQYF
CDR3nt: TGCGCCAGCAGCCAAGTGCGAGGAAACTACGAGCAGTACTTC

d_gene: TRBD2
v_gene: TRBV7-2
abundance: NA
j_gene: TRBJ2-7
CDR3aa: CASSSGLAAYEQYF
CDR3nt: TGTGCCAGCAGCTCAGGACTAGCGGCGTACGAGCAGTACTTC

d_gene: NA
v_gene: TRBV7-9
abundance: NA
j_gene: TRBJ2-5
CDR3aa: CASSLAGRGETQYF
CDR3nt: TGTGCCAGCAGCTTAGCGGGACGGGGAGAGACCCAGTACTTC

d_gene: NA
v_gene: TRBV2
abundance: NA
j_gene: TRBJ1-1
CDR3aa: CASSELGAPEAFF
CDR3nt: TGTGCCAGCAGTGAACTGGGGGCGCCGGAAGCTTTCTTT

d_gene: NA
v_gene: TRBV27
abundance: NA
j_gene: TRBJ2-1
CDR3aa: CASRHTDAYNEQFF
CDR3nt: TGTGCCAGCAGACATACGGACGCTTACAATGAGCAGTTCTTC

d_gene: TRBD2
v_gene: TRBV6-1
abundance: NA
j_gene: TRBJ2-7
CDR3aa: CASSESRTSGTYEQYF
CDR3nt: TGTGCCAGCAGTGAATCACGGACTAGCGGGACTTACGAGCAGTACTTC

d_gene: NA
v_gene: TRBV5-1
abundance: NA
j_gene: TRBJ2-7
CDR3aa: CASSLDGLKSLEQYF
CDR3nt: TGCGCCAGCAGCTTGGACGGGTTAAAGTCTTTGGAGCAGTACTTC

d_gene: NA
v_gene: TRBV13
abundance: few
j_gene: TRBJ2-6
CDR3aa: CASRDSSGANVLTF
CDR3nt: TGTGCCAGCAGGGACAGCTCTGGGGCCAACGTCCTGACTTTC

d_gene: TRBD2
v_gene: TRBV29-1
abundance: NA
j_gene: TRBJ2-2
CDR3aa: CSALGLAGEFGELFF
CDR3nt: TGCAGCGCATTAGGACTAGCGGGAGAATTCGGGGAGCTGTTTTTT

d_gene: NA
v_gene: TRBV5-4
abundance: NA
j_gene: TRBJ2-1
CDR3aa: CASSLYSNEQFF
CDR3nt: TGTGCCAGCAGCTTGTACAGCAATGAGCAGTTCTTC

d_gene: NA
v_gene: TRBV14
abundance: NA
j_gene: TRBJ2-7
CDR3aa: CASSQDRRGEQYF
CDR3nt: TGTGCCAGCAGCCAAGACCGTAGGGGCGAGCAGTACTTC

d_gene: NA
v_gene: TRBV9
abundance: NA
j_gene: TRBJ2-5
CDR3aa: CASSGRNQETQYF
CDR3nt: TGTGCCAGCAGCGGACGCAACCAAGAGACCCAGTACTTC

d_gene: NA
v_gene: TRBV19
abundance: NA
j_gene: TRBJ1-2
CDR3aa: CASSGTGRYTF
CDR3nt: TGTGCCAGTAGCGGGACGGGACGGTACACCTTC

d_gene: TRBD1
v_gene: TRBV30
abundance: NA
j_gene: TRBJ1-4
CDR3aa: CAWSEYRGPNEKLFF
CDR3nt: TGTGCCTGGAGTGAATACAGGGGGCCAAATGAAAAACTGTTTTTT

d_gene: TRBD2
v_gene: TRBV19
abundance: NA
j_gene: TRBJ2-7
CDR3aa: CASSAAGSSYEQYF
CDR3nt: TGTGCCAGTAGTGCAGCGGGGAGCTCCTACGAGCAGTACTTC

d_gene: NA
v_gene: TRBV4-1
abundance: NA
j_gene: TRBJ2-1
CDR3aa: CASSHSEDSYNEQFF
CDR3nt: TGCGCCAGCAGCCACAGCGAAGACTCCTACAATGAGCAGTTCTTC

d_gene: TRBD2
v_gene: TRBV9
abundance: NA
j_gene: TRBJ2-7
CDR3aa: CASSEGLAGYEQYF
CDR3nt: TGTGCCAGCAGCGAGGGACTAGCAGGCTACGAGCAGTACTTC

d_gene: NA
v_gene: TRBV7-9
abundance: NA
j_gene: TRBJ1-4
CDR3aa: CASSFRDRPFATNEKLFF
CDR3nt: TGTGCCAGCAGCTTTAGAGACAGGCCTTTTGCAACTAATGAAAAACTGTTTTTT

d_gene: NA
v_gene: TRBV28
abundance: NA
j_gene: TRBJ2-7
CDR3aa: CASSPRRGNEQYF
CDR3nt: TGTGCCAGCAGCCCCCGGCGAGGGAACGAGCAGTACTTC

d_gene: NA
v_gene: TRBV7-9
abundance: NA
j_gene: TRBJ2-7
CDR3aa: CASSHLGGRTYEQYF
CDR3nt: TGTGCCAGCAGCCATCTTGGGGGGAGGACCTACGAGCAGTACTTC

d_gene: NA
v_gene: TRBV23-1
abundance: once
j_gene: TRBJ1-2
CDR3aa: CASSQPRHLPNYGYTF
CDR3nt: TGCGCCAGCAGTCAACCAAGGCATCTCCCCAACTATGGCTACACCTTC

d_gene: NA
v_gene: TRBV5-4
abundance: NA
j_gene: TRBJ2-7
CDR3aa: CASSFQLVGSYEQYF
CDR3nt: TGTGCCAGCAGCTTCCAACTAGTTGGCTCCTACGAGCAGTACTTC

d_gene: NA
v_gene: TRBV7-8
abundance: NA
j_gene: TRBJ2-7
CDR3aa: CASSSVASYEQYF
CDR3nt: TGTGCCAGCAGCTCAGTAGCGAGCTACGAGCAGTACTTC

d_gene: NA
v_gene: TRBV7-9
abundance: NA
j_gene: TRBJ1-6
CDR3aa: CASSPPAVYNSPLHF
CDR3nt: TGTGCCAGCAGCCCCCCGGCAGTCTATAATTCACCCCTCCACTTT

d_gene: TRBD1
v_gene: TRBV14
abundance: once
j_gene: TRBJ1-1
CDR3aa: CASSQVKGARVTEAFF
CDR3nt: TGTGCCAGCAGCCAAGTCAAGGGGGCGCGAGTCACTGAAGCTTTCTTT

d_gene: NA
v_gene: TRBV27
abundance: once
j_gene: TRBJ2-1
CDR3aa: CASSPTQLRADEQFF
CDR3nt: TGTGCCAGCAGCCCAACTCAGCTCAGGGCTGATGAGCAGTTCTTC

d_gene: NA
v_gene: TRBV13
abundance: NA
j_gene: TRBJ1-2
CDR3aa: CASSFGTVYGYTF
CDR3nt: TGTGCCAGCAGCTTCGGGACTGTATACGGCTACACCTTC

d_gene: NA
v_gene: TRBV5-5
abundance: NA
j_gene: TRBJ2-7
CDR3aa: CASSFNSPEQYF
CDR3nt: TGTGCCAGCAGCTTCAACAGCCCCGAGCAGTACTTC

d_gene: NA
v_gene: TRBV27
abundance: NA
j_gene: TRBJ2-7
CDR3aa: CASSFLSRVMVDEQYF
CDR3nt: TGTGCCAGCAGTTTTCTTTCAAGGGTTATGGTCGACGAGCAGTACTTC

d_gene: NA
v_gene: TRBV28
abundance: NA
j_gene: TRBJ2-7
CDR3aa: CASSLLASPTWEQYF
CDR3nt: TGTGCCAGCAGTTTACTGGCTTCTCCAACGTGGGAGCAGTACTTC

d_gene: NA
v_gene: TRBV19
abundance: NA
j_gene: TRBJ2-7
CDR3aa: CASSIGGGYEQYF
CDR3nt: TGTGCCAGTAGTATAGGGGGAGGCTACGAGCAGTACTTC

d_gene: NA
v_gene: TRBV27
abundance: NA
j_gene: TRBJ2-7
CDR3aa: CASRPQGFSYEQYF
CDR3nt: TGTGCCAGCAGACCCCAAGGTTTCTCCTACGAGCAGTACTTC

d_gene: TRBD2
v_gene: TRBV7-9
abundance: NA
j_gene: TRBJ2-7
CDR3aa: CASSPRSSSGSYEQYF
CDR3nt: TGTGCCAGCAGCCCCCGGTCATCTAGCGGGAGCTACGAGCAGTACTTC

d_gene: NA
v_gene: TRBV10-1
abundance: NA
j_gene: TRBJ2-7
CDR3aa: CASSESGSAYEQYF
CDR3nt: TGCGCCAGCAGTGAGTCGGGGTCTGCTTACGAGCAGTACTTC

d_gene: NA
v_gene: TRBV29-1
abundance: NA
j_gene: TRBJ2-1
CDR3aa: CSVRDNEQFF
CDR3nt: TGCAGCGTAAGAGACAATGAGCAGTTCTTC

d_gene: NA
v_gene: TRBV30
abundance: NA
j_gene: TRBJ1-1
CDR3aa: CAWKIGYGYEAFF
CDR3nt: TGTGCCTGGAAGATTGGGTATGGCTATGAAGCTTTCTTT

d_gene: NA
v_gene: TRBV2
abundance: NA
j_gene: TRBJ1-2
CDR3aa: CASSDSTLTSNYGYTF
CDR3nt: TGTGCCAGCAGTGATTCCACCCTCACATCGAACTATGGCTACACCTTC

d_gene: NA
v_gene: TRBV27
abundance: NA
j_gene: TRBJ1-5
CDR3aa: CASSLWSGNQPQHF
CDR3nt: TGTGCCAGCAGTTTATGGTCAGGGAATCAGCCCCAGCATTTT

d_gene: NA
v_gene: TRBV27
abundance: NA
j_gene: TRBJ1-2
CDR3aa: CASSPGPSYGYTF
CDR3nt: TGTGCCAGCAGCCCGGGACCCAGCTATGGCTACACCTTC

d_gene: NA
v_gene: TRBV5-1
abundance: NA
j_gene: TRBJ2-7
CDR3aa: CASSLVGQGYEQYF
CDR3nt: TGCGCCAGCAGCTTGGTAGGCCAGGGCTACGAGCAGTACTTC

d_gene: TRBD1
v_gene: TRBV28
abundance: NA
j_gene: TRBJ2-1
CDR3aa: CASSSYRGRESNEQFF
CDR3nt: TGTGCCAGCAGTTCCTACAGGGGGCGAGAAAGCAATGAGCAGTTCTTC

d_gene: TRBD1
v_gene: TRBV28
abundance: NA
j_gene: TRBJ1-5
CDR3aa: CASQDSDRGVNQPQHF
CDR3nt: TGTGCCAGCCAGGATTCCGACAGGGGTGTAAATCAGCCCCAGCATTTT

d_gene: TRBD2
v_gene: TRBV19
abundance: NA
j_gene: TRBJ2-3
CDR3aa: CASSILSSGRPDTQYF
CDR3nt: TGTGCCAGTAGTATTCTTTCTAGCGGGAGGCCAGATACGCAGTATTTT

d_gene: TRBD2
v_gene: TRBV28
abundance: NA
j_gene: TRBJ2-7
CDR3aa: CASSGLAGLYEQYF
CDR3nt: TGTGCCAGCAGCGGACTAGCGGGACTCTACGAGCAGTACTTC

d_gene: NA
v_gene: TRBV20-1
abundance: NA
j_gene: TRBJ2-2
CDR3aa: CSAQNTGELFF
CDR3nt: TGCAGTGCTCAGAACACCGGGGAGCTGTTTTTT